These 2 T cell receptor beta chains were sequenced from one sample in a study of regulatory T cells in long-lasting Graves disease. Libraries of TCR beta came from iRepertoire HTBI primers plus Arm-PCR of CDR3 regions. MiXCR, applied by TCRdb to the multiplex PCR reads, yields one record per CDR3 protein. The sample consists of 400,000 or so distinct CDR3 sequences, around 22% of them appearing once. The sample's time point: persistent/refractory GD, antithyroid drugs over 5 years with positive TRAb. PBMC-derived RNA was used for the TCR library. The sequencing used peripheral blood mononuclear cells (PBMCs), collected when the disease was refractory, from a patient treated with antithyroid drugs. The source of these receptors is a female donor with Graves disease.

V usage is TRBV7-2 and J usage is TRBJ1-5; D remains unclear. This CDR3 has 15 residues. CDR1 and CDR2 from the germline V gene are SGHTA and FQGNSA. V was cut by 2 bases and J by 9 bases, with 17 bases left in between. CDR3 bases: TGTGCCAGCAGCTTAATCGGCACAGCCTTTACGCCCCAGCATTTT. This encodes CASSLIGTAFTPQHF.

This clonotype was observed many times. This chain connects TRBV18 to TRBJ1-1, with 9 bases lining up with TRBD1. Germline CDR1 and CDR2: KGHSH and LQKENI. V shed 6 bases, J shed 4 bases, and the junction held 6 bases outside the gene matches. The CDR3 runs 14 residues. The CDR3 DNA sequence: TGTGCCAGCTCGCGGGGACAGGGAGTCACTGAAGCTTTCTTT. This translates into CASSRGQGVTEAFF.